Below, one T cell receptor beta chain is given with its context. The germline V gene has CDR1 SGHDN and CDR2 FVKESK. Trimming removed 10 bases from V and 1 base from J, with 13 bases in between. CDR3 length: 14 amino acids. Original methodology: The authors estimated nucleated cell counts from reference gene primer amplification. Generated by immunoSEQ multiplex PCR, the TCRdb table keeps only in-frame clones and is missing some. That table supplies the V and J calls and clone size; D and trimming were determined from the DNA. The table records 140,000 to 150,000 clones, around 83% of them present only once. These data come from a study of blood T cell repertoires in COVID-19. Study-wide context: From the United States, Italy and Spain came samples of acute and convalescent COVID-19. T cells, B-cell-depleted T cells, or PBMCs provided the cDNA or gDNA that served as material.

The sequenced sample consisted of peripheral blood. The rearrangement joins TRBV14 to TRBJ2-2, with D maybe TRBD2 (7 bases). This TCR was recovered from a man aged 60 to 75 with active or convalescent COVID-19. DNA of the CDR3: TGTGCCACCATAGGGGGGGTGAACACCGGGGAGCTGTTTTTT. This sequence encodes CATIGGVNTGELFF.